Below are 14 T cell receptor beta chains sequenced from a single sample in a study of T-cell reconstitution after alpha-beta-depleted transplantation in children. TCRbeta library construction was performed incorporating unique molecular identifiers. MiXCR, run by TCRdb on the PCR reads, gives a single entry per CDR3 protein. The sample shows 190,000 or so distinct CDR3 sequences, 6% to 7% of them seen only once. Here the sequenced sample was PBMCs from the stem cell graft donor, taken from the stem cell graft. These receptor sequences come from a human donor who donated a stem cell graft to a child with Wiskott-Aldrich syndrome.

The chain couples TRBV12-3 or TRBV12-4 to TRBJ2-1; D is undetermined. V lost 3 bases and J 9 bases, leaving 15 bases between the germline ends. The CDR3 loop spans 14 amino acids. The CDR3 here is CASSFPGPGREQFF. CDR3 in DNA: TGTGCCAGCAGTTTTCCCGGACCCGGGCGTGAGCAGTTCTTC.

There are many counts of this clonotype. The rearrangement links TRBV5-1 to TRBJ2-1; D unresolved. Looked up from germline, CDR1 is SGHRS and CDR2 is YFSETQ. The ends were cut back, 2 bases at V and 0 bases at J, with 9 bases in the middle. The CDR3 is 15 residues long. DNA for the CDR3: TGCGCCAGCAGCTTAATTTTTGGCTCCTACAATGAGCAGTTCTTC. This translates into CASSLIFGSYNEQFF.

This clonotype was seen repeatedly, ten times or more. The V gene is TRBV4-1, the J gene TRBJ1-5, with a weak D call TRBD1 (5 bases). Trimming left V 3 bases short and J 6 bases short, with 15 bases between. Germline CDR1 reads MGHRA; CDR2 reads YSYEKL. The CDR3 contains 15 residues. The CDR3 nucleotides read TGCGCCAGCAGCCATCCCGCCGAGGGGACTCAGCCCCAGCATTTT. Amino acids: CASSHPAEGTQPQHF.

The table lists this clonotype with many counts. The J gene is TRBJ2-7, the V gene TRBV29-1; D could derive from TRBD1 or TRBD2 (5 bases each). Germline lookup yields CDR1 SQVTM and CDR2 ANQGSEA. This CDR3 contains 12 residues. V gave up 3 bases and J gave up 1 base, with 7 bases separating them. This chain's CDR3 is CSVEGDSYEQYF. The DNA for the CDR3 is TGCAGCGTTGAGGGGGATTCCTACGAGCAGTACTTC.

In its sample, this clonotype was seen a few times. CDR3 DNA: TGTGCCAGCACTGAGACAGGGGCCAGTGAGACCCAGTACTTC. The encoded protein is CASTETGASETQYF. This rearrangement joins TRBV25-1 to TRBJ2-5; 8 bases are a match to TRBD1. The CDR3 sequence is 14 residues long. J lost 5 bases, V lost 7 bases, and 9 bases had no gene match. Germline loops: CDR1 MGHDK, CDR2 SYGVNS.

The sample holds many counts of this clonotype. The chain is built from TRBV29-1 and TRBJ1-2; no clear D. The CDR3 contains 11 residues. The germline V and J ends were trimmed by 6 bases and 6 bases, with 11 bases remaining between them. Germline CDR1 and CDR2: SQVTM and ANQGSEA. The DNA for the CDR3 is TGCAGCGTCCGGCCTGGAGATGGCTACACCTTC. It codes for CSVRPGDGYTF.

This clonotype was found many times. This rearrangement joins TRBV29-1 to TRBJ1-2; D remains unclear. The CDR3 has 11 amino acids. V gave up 0 bases and J gave up 6 bases, with 5 bases separating them. Germline lookup yields CDR1 SQVTM and CDR2 ANQGSEA. The CDR3 region has the DNA TGCAGCGTTGAAGAAAGAGATGGCTACACCTTC. Protein: CSVEERDGYTF.

This clonotype was observed at least ten times. V gene TRBV29-1 combines with J gene TRBJ2-5; no reliable D call. CDR1 is SQVTM, CDR2 ANQGSEA, per germline. This CDR3 is 12 amino acids long. For the CDR3, the DNA is TGCGTTATCCTTATGCCTTTGGGGACCCAGTACTTC. It yields the protein CVILMPLGTQYF. Full variable domain (rest looked up from reference TRBV29-1 and TRBJ2-5): SAVISQKPSRDICQRGTSLTIQCQVDSQVTMMFWYRQQPGQSLTLIATANQGSEATYESGFVIDKFPISRPNLTFSTLTVSNMSPEDSSIYLCVILMPLGTQYFGPGTRLLVL.

This clonotype was recorded at least ten times. The chain combines TRBV24-1 with TRBJ2-4, with TRBD2 as a possible D gene (5 bases). Germline loops: CDR1 KGHDR, CDR2 SFDVKD. The length of the CDR3 is 13 residues. Trimming removed 2 bases at V and 7 bases at J, with 8 bases between. The CDR3 DNA follows: TGTGCCACCAGTGATTCCGGGGTTAACATTCAGTACTTC. This codes for CATSDSGVNIQYF.

This clonotype was recorded at least ten times. This chain joins TRBV20-1 and TRBJ1-5; 9 positions agree with TRBD1. Germline V gene lookup returns CDR1 DFQATT and CDR2 SNEGSKA (reference sequence). The CDR3 is 16 residues long. The V segment lost 3 bases and the J segment 0 bases; nucleotides outside the gene matches: 6. The CDR3 loop is CSASSWTGDSNQPQHF. The CDR3 bases are TGCAGTGCTAGTTCTTGGACAGGGGATAGCAATCAGCCCCAGCATTTT.

This clonotype has a count of ten or more. The chain combines TRBV5-1 with TRBJ2-7, with 7 bases lining up with TRBD1. V was pared by 4 bases and J by 2 bases, with 6 bases of the junction left unmatched. The CDR3 consists of 14 residues. The germline V gene encodes CDR1 SGHRS and CDR2 YFSETQ. CDR3 in amino acids: CASSPRDSAYEQYF. The CDR3 DNA reads as TGCGCCAGCAGCCCCCGGGACAGCGCCTACGAGCAGTACTTC.

This chain's CDR3 is CASSLSRVTEAFF. CDR3 nucleotides: TGTGCCAGCAGCTTATCCAGGGTAACTGAAGCTTTCTTT. The chain carries TRBV7-6 and TRBJ1-1, with a possible D match to TRBD1 (5 bases). V was clipped by 2 bases and J by 5 bases, with 9 bases between them. The CDR3 spans 13 residues. Germline V CDR1 and CDR2: SGHVS, FNYEAQ.

The table lists this clonotype with many counts. The chain combines TRBV6-5 with TRBJ1-1; tentatively, D is TRBD1 (5 bases). The CDR3 loop spans 15 amino acids. The V end lost 2 bases, the J end lost 7 bases, and 17 bases lay between the germline ends. Looked up from germline, CDR1 is MNHEY and CDR2 is SVGAGI. CDR3 nucleotide sequence: TGTGCCAGCAGTTACACCGGGACCGGGAGGATTGAAGCTTTCTTT. This encodes CASSYTGTGRIEAFF.

This clonotype was detected ten times or more. This chain uses TRBV6-1 with TRBJ2-1; TRBD2 aligns across 7 bases. V lost 6 bases and J lost 6; bases outside the gene matches: 17. Germline V gene data show CDR1 as MNHNS and CDR2 as SASEGT. CDR3 length equals 17 residues. This CDR3 is CASRPPLGAGSLNEQFF. As DNA, the CDR3 is TGTGCCAGCAGGCCACCACTAGGAGCGGGGAGCCTCAATGAGCAGTTCTTC.